This T cell receptor (beta chain) was sequenced in a study of OX40 agonist ivuxolimab in advanced cancers. Study-level information: Patients received the agonistic anti-OX40 (CD134) antibody ivuxolimab. Broader study findings: Clonal expansion in partial responders at 0.1-3.0 mg/kg ranked among the lowest. Doses of 0.1 to 3.0 mg/kg were accompanied by clonal expansion of CD4+ and CD8+ blood T cells by week 6.

This CDR3 is built from 14 residues. Looked up from germline, CDR1 is SEHNR and CDR2 is FQNEAQ (reference sequence). V was shortened by 5 bases and J by 3 bases, with 14 bases between the two germline ends. In the case of this clone: Antigen unknown.

TCRdb keeps only in-frame clones here, not all; method: immunoSEQ multiplex PCR. This table has 40,000 to 65,000 clones, roughly 84% appearing once. Sequenced here: CD4+ or CD8+ T cells sorted from blood, sampled in a trial of the OX40 agonist ivuxolimab. This chain joins TRBV7-9 and TRBJ2-7, with D possibly being TRBD1 (5 bases). This clonotype was obtained from an adult with an advanced solid tumor such as melanoma, head and neck, liver or kidney cancer. The CDR3: CASSPQVGSYEQYF. The CDR3 coding sequence is TGTGCCAGCAGCCCACAGGTTGGAAGCTACGAGCAGTACTTC.